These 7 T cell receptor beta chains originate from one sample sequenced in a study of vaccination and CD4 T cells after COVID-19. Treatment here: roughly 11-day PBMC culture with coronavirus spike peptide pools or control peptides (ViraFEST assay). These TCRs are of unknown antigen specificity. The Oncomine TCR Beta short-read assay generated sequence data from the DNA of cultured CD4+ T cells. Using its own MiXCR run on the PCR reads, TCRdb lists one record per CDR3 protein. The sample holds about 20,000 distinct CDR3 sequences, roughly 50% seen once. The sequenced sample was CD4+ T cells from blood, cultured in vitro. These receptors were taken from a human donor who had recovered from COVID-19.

This CDR3 reads CSAALSEDIQYF. Here the CDR3 DNA reads TGCAGTGCTGCCCTCAGTGAGGACATTCAGTACTTC. The chain recombines TRBV20-1 with TRBJ2-4; no clear D. CDR3 length: 12 residues. Germline V lookup: CDR1 DFQATT, CDR2 SNEGSKA (reference sequence). V lost 5 bases and J lost 8, with 13 bases in between.

The CDR3 bases are TGTGCCAGCAGCCCCGGAGGGGCAGCGCAAGAGACCCAGTACTTC. Amino acid sequence: CASSPGGAAQETQYF. The chain combines TRBV7-6 with TRBJ2-5; the D gene is possibly TRBD2 (6 bases). Between the trimmed V and J ends, which lost 5 bases and 2 bases, there was a span of 15 bases. The CDR3 extends over 15 amino acids. Germline V gives CDR1 SGHVS, CDR2 FNYEAQ.

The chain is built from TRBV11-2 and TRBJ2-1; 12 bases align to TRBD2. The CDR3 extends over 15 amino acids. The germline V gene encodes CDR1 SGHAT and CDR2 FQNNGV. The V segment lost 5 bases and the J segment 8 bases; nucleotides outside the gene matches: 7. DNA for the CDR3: TGTGCCAGCAGCCTAACTAGCGGGAGGTGGGATGAGCAGTTCTTC. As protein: CASSLTSGRWDEQFF.

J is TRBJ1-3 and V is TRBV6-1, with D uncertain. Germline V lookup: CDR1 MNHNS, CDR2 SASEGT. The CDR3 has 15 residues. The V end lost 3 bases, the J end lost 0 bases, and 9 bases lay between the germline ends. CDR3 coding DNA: TGTGCCAGCAGTGACACAGACTTCTCTGGAAACACCATATATTTT. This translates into CASSDTDFSGNTIYF.

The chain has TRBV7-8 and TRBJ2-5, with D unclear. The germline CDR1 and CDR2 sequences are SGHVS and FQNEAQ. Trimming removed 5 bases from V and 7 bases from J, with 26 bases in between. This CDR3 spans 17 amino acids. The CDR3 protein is CASSPIKPNPSSWTQYF. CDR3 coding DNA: TGTGCCAGCAGCCCGATCAAACCAAACCCCTCCAGTTGGACCCAGTACTTC. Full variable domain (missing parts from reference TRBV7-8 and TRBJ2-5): GAGVSQSPRYKVAKRGQDVALRCDPISGHVSLFWYQQALGQGPEFLTYFQNEAQLDKSGLPSDRFFAERPEGSVSTLKIQRTQQEDSAVYLCASSPIKPNPSSWTQYFGPGTRLLVL.

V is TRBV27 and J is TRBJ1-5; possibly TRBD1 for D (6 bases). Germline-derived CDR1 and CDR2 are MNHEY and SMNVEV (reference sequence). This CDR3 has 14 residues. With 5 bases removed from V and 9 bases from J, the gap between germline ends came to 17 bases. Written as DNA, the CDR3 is TGTGCCAGCAGTGTTGCCTTCCAGGGGTCGCCCCAGCATTTT. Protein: CASSVAFQGSPQHF.

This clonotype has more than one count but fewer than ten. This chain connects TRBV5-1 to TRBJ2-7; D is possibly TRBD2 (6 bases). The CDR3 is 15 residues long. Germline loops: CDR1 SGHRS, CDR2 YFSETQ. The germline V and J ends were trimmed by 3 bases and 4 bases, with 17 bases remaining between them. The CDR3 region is CASSSNSGGGYEQYF. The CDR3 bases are TGCGCCAGCAGCTCGAATAGCGGAGGCGGGTACGAGCAGTACTTC.